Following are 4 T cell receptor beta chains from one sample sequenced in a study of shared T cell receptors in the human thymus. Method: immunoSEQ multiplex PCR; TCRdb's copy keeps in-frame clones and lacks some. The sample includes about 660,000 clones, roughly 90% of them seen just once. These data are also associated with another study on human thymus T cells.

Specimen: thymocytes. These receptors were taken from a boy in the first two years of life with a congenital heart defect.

The CDR3 nucleotides are TGTGCCAGCAGCCACCGCTTTCGGCGGGAGTTCCACGAGCAGTACTTC. Translated: CASSHRFRREFHEQYF. The rearrangement links TRBV4-2 to TRBJ2-7; 7 bases are a match to TRBD2. This CDR3 comprises 16 residues. The V and J ends lost 3 bases and 5 bases, in that order; junction bases with no gene match: 13. Looked up from germline, CDR1 is LGHNA and CDR2 is YNFKEQ.

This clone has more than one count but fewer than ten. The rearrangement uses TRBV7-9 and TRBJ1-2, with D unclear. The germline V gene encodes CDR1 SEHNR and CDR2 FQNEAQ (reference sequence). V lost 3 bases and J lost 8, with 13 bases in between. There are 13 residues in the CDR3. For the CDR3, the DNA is TGTGCCAGCAGCTTTGCGGGGTATTGCGGCTACACCTTC. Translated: CASSFAGYCGYTF. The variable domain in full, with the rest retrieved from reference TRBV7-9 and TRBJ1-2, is DTGVSQNPRHKITKRGQNVTFRCDPISEHNRLYWYRQTLGQGPEFLTYFQNEAQLEKSRLLSDRFSAERPKGSFSTLEIQRTEQGDSAMYLCASSFAGYCGYTFGSGTRLTVV.

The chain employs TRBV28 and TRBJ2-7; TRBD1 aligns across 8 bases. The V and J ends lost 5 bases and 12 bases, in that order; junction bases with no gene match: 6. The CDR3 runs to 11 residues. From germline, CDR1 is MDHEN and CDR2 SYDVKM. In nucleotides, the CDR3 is TGTGCCAGCAGTAGGCCAGGGGGCTTGTACTTC. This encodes CASSRPGGLYF.

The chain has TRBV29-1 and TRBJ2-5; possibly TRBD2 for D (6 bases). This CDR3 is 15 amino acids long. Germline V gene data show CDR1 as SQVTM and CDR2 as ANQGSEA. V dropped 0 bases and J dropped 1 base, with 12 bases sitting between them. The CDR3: CSVEEGGWSQETQYF. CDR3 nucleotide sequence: TGCAGCGTTGAAGAGGGGGGATGGAGCCAAGAGACCCAGTACTTC.